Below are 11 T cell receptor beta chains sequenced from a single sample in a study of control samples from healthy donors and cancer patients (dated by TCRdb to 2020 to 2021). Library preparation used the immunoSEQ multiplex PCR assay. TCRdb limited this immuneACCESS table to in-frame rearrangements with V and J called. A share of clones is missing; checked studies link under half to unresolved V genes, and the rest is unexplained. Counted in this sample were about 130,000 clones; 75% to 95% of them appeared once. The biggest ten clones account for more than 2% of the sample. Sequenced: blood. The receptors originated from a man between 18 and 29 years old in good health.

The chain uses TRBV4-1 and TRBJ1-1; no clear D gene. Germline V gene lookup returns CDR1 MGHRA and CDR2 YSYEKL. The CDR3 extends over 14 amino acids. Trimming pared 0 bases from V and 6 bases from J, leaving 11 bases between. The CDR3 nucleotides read TGCGCCAGCAGCCAAGAACCGGCTTTGGCTGAAGCTTTCTTT. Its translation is CASSQEPALAEAFF.

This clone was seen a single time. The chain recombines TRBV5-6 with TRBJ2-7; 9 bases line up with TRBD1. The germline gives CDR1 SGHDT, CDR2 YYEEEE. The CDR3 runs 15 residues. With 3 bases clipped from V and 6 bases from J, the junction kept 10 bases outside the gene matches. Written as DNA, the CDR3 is TGTGCCAGCAGCTCCGTTCTACAGGGGGCGGGCGAGCAGTACGTC. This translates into CASSSVLQGAGEQYV.

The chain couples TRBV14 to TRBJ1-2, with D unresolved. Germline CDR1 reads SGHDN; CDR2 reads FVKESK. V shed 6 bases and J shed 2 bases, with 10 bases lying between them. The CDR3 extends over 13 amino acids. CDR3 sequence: CASSPDRNYGYTF. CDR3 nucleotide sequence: TGTGCCAGCAGTCCGGACCGAAACTATGGCTACACCTTC.

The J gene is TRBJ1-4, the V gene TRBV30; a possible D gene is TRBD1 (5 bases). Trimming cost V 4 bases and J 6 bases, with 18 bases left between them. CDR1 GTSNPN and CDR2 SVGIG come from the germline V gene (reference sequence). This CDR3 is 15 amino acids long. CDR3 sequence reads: CAWIDGTAVDEKLFF. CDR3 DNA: TGTGCCTGGATTGATGGGACCGCAGTCGATGAAAAACTGTTTTTT.

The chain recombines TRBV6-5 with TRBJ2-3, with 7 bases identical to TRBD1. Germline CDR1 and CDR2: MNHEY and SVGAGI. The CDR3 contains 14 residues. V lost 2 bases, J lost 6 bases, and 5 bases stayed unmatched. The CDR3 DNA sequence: TGTGCCAGCAGTTACGACAGGGCTCGGGATACGCAGTATTTT. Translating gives CASSYDRARDTQYF.

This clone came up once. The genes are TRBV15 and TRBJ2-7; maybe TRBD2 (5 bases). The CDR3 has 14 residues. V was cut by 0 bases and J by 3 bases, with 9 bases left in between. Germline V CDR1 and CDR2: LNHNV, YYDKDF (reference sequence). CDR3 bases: TGTGCCACCAGCAGAGAGGGTGAGGGCTACGAGCAGTACGTC. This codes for CATSREGEGYEQYV.

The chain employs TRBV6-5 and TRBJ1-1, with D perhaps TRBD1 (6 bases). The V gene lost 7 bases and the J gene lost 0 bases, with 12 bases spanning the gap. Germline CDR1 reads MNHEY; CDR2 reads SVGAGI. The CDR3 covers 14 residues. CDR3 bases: TGTGCCAGCAATGGACAGACTTTGAACACTGAAGCTTTCTTT. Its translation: CASNGQTLNTEAFF.

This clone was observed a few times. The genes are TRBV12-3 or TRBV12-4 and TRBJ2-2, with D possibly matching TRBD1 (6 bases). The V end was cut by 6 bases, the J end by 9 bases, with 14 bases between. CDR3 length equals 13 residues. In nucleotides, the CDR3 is TGTGCCAGCAGACCACAGGGTCTGTGGGAGCTGTTTTTT. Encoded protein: CASRPQGLWELFF.

CDR3 residues: CAWSGRGHSPLHF. The CDR3 DNA is TGTGCCTGGAGTGGGAGGGGCCATTCACCCCTCCACTTT. The chain couples TRBV30 to TRBJ1-6, with D possibly being TRBD1 (5 bases). Trimming removed 1 base at V and 8 bases at J, with 9 bases between. Germline lookup yields CDR1 GTSNPN and CDR2 SVGIG (reference sequence). The CDR3 has 13 residues.

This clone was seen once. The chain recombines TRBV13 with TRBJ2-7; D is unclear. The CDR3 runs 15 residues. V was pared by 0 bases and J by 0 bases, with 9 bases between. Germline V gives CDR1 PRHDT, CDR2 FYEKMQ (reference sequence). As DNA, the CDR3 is TGTGCCAGCAGCTTAGGCCCTAGTTACTCCTACGAGCAGTACGTC. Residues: CASSLGPSYSYEQYV.

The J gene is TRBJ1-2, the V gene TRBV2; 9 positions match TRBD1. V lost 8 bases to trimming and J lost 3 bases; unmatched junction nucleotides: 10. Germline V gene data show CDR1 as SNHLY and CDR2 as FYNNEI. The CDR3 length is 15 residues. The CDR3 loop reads CASLLLRTGDYGYTF. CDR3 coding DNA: TGTGCCAGCCTCCTACTGAGGACAGGGGACTATGGCTACACCTTC. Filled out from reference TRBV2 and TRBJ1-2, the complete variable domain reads EPEVTQTPSHQVTQMGQEVILRCVPISNHLYFYWYRQILGQKVEFLVSFYNNEISEKSEIFDDQFSVERPDGSNFTLKIRSTKLEDSAMYFCASLLLRTGDYGYTFGSGTRLTVV.